Listed below are T cell receptor beta chains from one sample, sequenced in a study of CD8 T cells in Susac syndrome. Via MiXCR, TCRdb re-called the immunoSEQ multiplex PCR reads, giving one row per CDR3 protein. The sample carries 20,000 or so distinct CDR3 sequences, around 96% recorded once. What was sequenced was CD8+ T cells from PBMCs. Receptors were obtained from a human donor in good health. Both conserved end residues are part of each CDR3. A D gene is named only where the DNA matches it firmly. Expanded clones are given a class, and other clones once, few, many or no size at all.

D	V	size	J	CDR3	DNA
-	TRBV4-1	-	TRBJ2-5	CASSQDNRPGTQYF	TGCGCCAGCAGCCAAGATAATAGGCCGGGGACCCAGTACTTC
-	TRBV7-3	-	TRBJ2-5	CASSLSGGQQETQYF	TGTGCCAGCAGCTTGTCCGGGGGACAGCAAGAGACCCAGTACTTC
-	TRBV27	-	TRBJ1-2	CASSLYPIRQGQLDGYTF	TGTGCCAGCAGTTTATACCCGATTAGGCAGGGGCAACTTGATGGCTACACCTTC
-	TRBV7-2	-	TRBJ2-1	CASSFLYNEQFF	TGTGCCAGCAGCTTTCTCTACAATGAGCAGTTCTTC
-	TRBV28	-	TRBJ2-1	CASERGRVSYNEQFF	TGTGCCAGTGAGCGTGGGCGGGTCTCCTACAATGAGCAGTTCTTC
TRBD2	TRBV5-4	once	TRBJ2-3	CASSLWGTRLDTQYF	TGTGCCAGCAGCTTGTGGGGGACTAGGCTAGATACGCAGTATTTT
-	TRBV13	-	TRBJ2-5	CASSLSLTVLFSPETQYF	TGTGCCAGCAGCCTATCGTTAACGGTTCTATTCTCCCCGGAGACCCAGTACTTC
TRBD2	TRBV4-3	-	TRBJ2-1	CASSRLLGGFLENNEQFF	TGCGCCAGCAGCCGACTGCTGGGGGGGTTTTTGGAAAACAATGAGCAGTTCTTC
TRBD1	TRBV11-3	-	TRBJ1-4	CASSYPREGASGEKLFF	TGTGCCAGCAGCTATCCCCGTGAGGGGGCAAGCGGTGAAAAACTGTTTTTT
-	TRBV7-9	-	TRBJ2-2	CASSFIAGELFF	TGTGCCAGCAGTTTCATAGCCGGGGAGCTGTTTTTT
-	TRBV12-3/TRBV12-4	-	TRBJ2-3	CASSSRASWVGSTDTQYF	TGTGCCAGCAGTTCCCGGGCCTCCTGGGTCGGTAGCACAGATACGCAGTATTTT
-	TRBV27	once	TRBJ2-1	CASRTGALGFF	TGTGCCAGCAGAACCGGGGCCCTCGGGTTCTTC
-	TRBV9	-	TRBJ2-4	CASSPWIDNIQYF	TGTGCCAGCAGCCCATGGATAGATAACATTCAGTACTTC
TRBD2	TRBV12-3/TRBV12-4	-	TRBJ2-3	CASSPGTGGVVWGTDTQYF	TGTGCCAGCAGCCCCGGGACTGGGGGGGTGGTGTGGGGCACAGATACGCAGTATTTT
TRBD2	TRBV2	-	TRBJ2-2	CASSERGEIGELFF	TGTGCCAGCAGTGAACGGGGGGAGATCGGGGAGCTGTTTTTT
-	TRBV5-4	-	TRBJ2-7	CASSLDGPPYEQYF	TGTGCCAGCAGCTTGGATGGACCACCCTACGAGCAGTACTTC
-	TRBV6-6	-	TRBJ2-5	CASIYWPGETQYF	TGTGCCAGCATCTACTGGCCTGGAGAGACCCAGTACTTC
TRBD2	TRBV5-4	-	TRBJ2-1	CASSEGPGRALDEQFF	TGTGCCAGCAGCGAAGGCCCCGGGAGGGCCCTGGATGAGCAGTTCTTC
-	TRBV27	-	TRBJ2-1	CASSLEGYNEQFF	TGTGCCAGCAGTTTAGAGGGTTACAATGAGCAGTTCTTC
-	TRBV25-1	-	TRBJ1-3	CASSESWRNSGNTIYF	TGTGCCAGCAGTGAATCTTGGCGGAACTCTGGAAACACCATATATTTT
TRBD1	TRBV4-2	-	TRBJ1-2	CASSQDTGDDGYTF	TGTGCCAGCAGCCAAGATACAGGGGACGATGGCTACACCTTC
TRBD2	TRBV9	-	TRBJ2-1	CASSVKPSGRGDEQFF	TGTGCCAGCAGCGTAAAGCCTAGCGGGAGGGGGGATGAGCAGTTCTTC
-	TRBV15	-	TRBJ2-7	CATSSPGHMPSYEQYF	TGTGCCACCAGCAGCCCGGGACACATGCCTTCCTACGAGCAGTACTTC
TRBD1	TRBV18	-	TRBJ1-6	CASSPRTGGRHSPLHF	TGTGCCAGCTCACCCCGGACAGGGGGTAGGCATTCACCCCTCCACTTT
-	TRBV9	-	TRBJ2-7	CASSVEGGTGIYEQYF	TGTGCCAGCAGCGTAGAGGGGGGAACAGGGATCTACGAGCAGTACTTC
-	TRBV4-2	-	TRBJ2-1	CASSQFWDSKYNEQFF	TGTGCCAGCAGCCAGTTTTGGGACTCTAAATACAATGAGCAGTTCTTC
-	TRBV27	-	TRBJ1-5	CASSLYRIGQPQHF	TGTGCCAGCAGTTTATACAGGATCGGACAGCCCCAGCATTTT
TRBD1	TRBV4-2	-	TRBJ2-7	CASSHYLEGALIEQYF	TGTGCCAGCAGCCATTACCTTGAGGGGGCCCTGATCGAGCAGTACTTC
-	TRBV19	-	TRBJ1-5	CASSIWGNQPQHF	TGTGCCAGTAGTATATGGGGGAATCAGCCCCAGCATTTT
-	TRBV19	-	TRBJ2-1	CASTGAHEQFF	TGTGCCAGTACAGGCGCCCATGAGCAGTTCTTC
-	TRBV3-1	-	TRBJ1-3	CASSQESGLNSGNTIYF	TGTGCCAGCAGCCAAGAATCCGGACTGAACTCTGGAAACACCATATATTTT
TRBD2	TRBV6-5	-	TRBJ2-2	CAGGTSGNTGELFF	TGTGCCGGAGGGACTAGCGGGAACACCGGGGAGCTGTTTTTT
TRBD2	TRBV29-1	-	TRBJ2-3	CSVLSGLAGDTQYF	TGCAGCGTCCTAAGCGGACTAGCGGGAGATACGCAGTATTTT
-	TRBV12-3/TRBV12-4	-	TRBJ1-1	CASSFSGGSEAFF	TGTGCCAGCAGTTTCTCGGGGGGCTCAGAAGCTTTCTTT
TRBD1	TRBV7-9	-	TRBJ2-1	CASSRSAGTGGDNEQFF	TGTGCCAGCAGCCGTTCCGCCGGGACAGGGGGTGACAATGAGCAGTTCTTC
-	TRBV19	-	TRBJ1-6	CASRERSVRSPLHF	TGTGCCAGCAGGGAGAGATCGGTGCGGTCACCCCTCCACTTT
-	TRBV20-1	-	TRBJ1-2	CSARAIGARGYTF	TGCAGTGCTAGGGCGATTGGGGCGCGGGGCTACACCTTC
TRBD2	TRBV2	-	TRBJ2-3	CASGLAVLLMGTDTQYF	TGTGCCAGCGGACTAGCGGTCCTTTTAATGGGCACAGATACGCAGTATTTT
-	TRBV5-4	-	TRBJ2-1	CASSLAIRYLTYNEQFF	TGTGCCAGCAGCTTGGCCATAAGGTACCTGACCTACAATGAGCAGTTCTTC
-	TRBV19	-	TRBJ1-1	CASSIGRVSEAFF	TGTGCCAGTAGTATAGGAAGGGTGTCCGAAGCTTTCTTT
-	TRBV25-1	-	TRBJ1-1	CASSELRELNTEAFF	TGTGCCAGCAGTGAATTACGGGAACTGAACACTGAAGCTTTCTTT
TRBD1	TRBV7-9	-	TRBJ1-3	CASSRTGLNSGNTIYF	TGTGCCAGCAGCAGGACAGGACTCAACTCTGGAAACACCATATATTTT
-	TRBV21-1	-	TRBJ2-1	CASSKALSREPQTYNEQFF	TGTGCCAGCAGCAAAGCGCTTTCTCGGGAGCCTCAGACTTACAATGAGCAGTTCTTC
TRBD2	TRBV7-9	-	TRBJ2-3	CASSFVGRDGFSTDTQYF	TGTGCCAGCAGCTTCGTCGGGAGGGACGGGTTCAGCACAGATACGCAGTATTTT
TRBD1	TRBV3-1	-	TRBJ2-2	CASSSPGTGRELFF	TGTGCCAGCAGCTCCCCCGGGACAGGGAGGGAGCTGTTTTTT
-	TRBV3-1	once	TRBJ2-5	CASSLRPYSQETQYF	TGTGCCAGCAGCCTTCGTCCATATAGTCAAGAGACCCAGTACTTC
TRBD1	TRBV28	-	TRBJ1-2	CASSSYRGQNYGYTF	TGTGCCAGCAGCAGTTACAGGGGGCAGAACTATGGCTACACCTTC
-	TRBV2	-	TRBJ2-3	CASSPTGDGYTDTQYF	TGTGCCAGCAGTCCGACCGGGGATGGATACACAGATACGCAGTATTTT
-	TRBV27	-	TRBJ1-1	CASSLYGFRAMNTEAFF	TGTGCCAGCAGTTTATACGGTTTCAGGGCCATGAACACTGAAGCTTTCTTT
-	TRBV25-1	-	TRBJ2-1	CASSDNEQFF	TGTGCCAGCAGTGATAATGAGCAGTTCTTC
-	TRBV7-2	-	TRBJ2-1	CASSLYSFGTPEENEQFF	TGTGCCAGCAGCTTATATTCCTTCGGGACCCCAGAGGAAAATGAGCAGTTCTTC
-	TRBV5-4	-	TRBJ2-1	CASSLGEHPGSYNEQFF	TGTGCCAGCAGCTTGGGAGAGCACCCAGGCTCCTACAATGAGCAGTTCTTC